This TCR beta chain originates from a study of T-cell memory formation after mild COVID-19. This clonotype was seen a handful of times. Its antigen is still unknown. Regarding the study as a whole: In pre-infection memory, a portion of responding clones appeared, which suggested that cross-reactive memory joined.

With constant-segment primers, 5'RACE yielded cDNA libraries of TCR alpha and TCR beta that carried sample barcodes and UMIs. Each CDR3 protein is one row after TCRdb ran MiXCR on the 5' RACE reads. The sample lists over 150,000 distinct CDR3 sequences, about a fifth occurring once. The CDR3 length is 15 residues. Germline CDR1 and CDR2: ENHRY and SYGVKD. J gave up 5 bases and V 7 bases, and 9 bases lay outside the gene matches. The sample taken for sequencing was PBMCs or a T cell subset sorted from them (not recorded which). The chain couples TRBV10-3 to TRBJ2-2, with 8 positions matching TRBD1. The origin of this receptor is a man aged 18-30 years who had mild COVID-19 (a few samples of this study predate the infection). Cell type and time point are not known. Written as DNA, the CDR3 is TGTGCCATCATCAAAGGACAGGGCGGTACCGGGGAGCTGTTTTTT. Translation gives CAIIKGQGGTGELFF.